One and the same sample provided the 22 T cell receptor beta chains below, sequenced in a study of blood T cell repertoires in COVID-19. Sequencing was performed with immunoSEQ multiplex PCR; in TCRdb, only in-frame clones are kept and a portion is missing. The sample contains roughly 130,000 clones, roughly four fifths of which appear only once. Sequenced input: peripheral blood. The source is a woman aged 45 to 65 with acute or convalescent COVID-19.

The chain uses TRBV27 and TRBJ2-7; tentative D call: TRBD2 (5 bases). The germline V gene has CDR1 MNHEY and CDR2 SMNVEV (reference sequence). This CDR3 region has 17 residues. Trimming left V 4 bases short and J 6 bases short, with 25 bases between. CDR3 sequence (DNA): TGTGCCAGCAGTTCCCCTTCATTTGGAGGTTTCATTCCCGAGCAGTACTTC. This encodes CASSSPSFGGFIPEQYF.

This clone was recorded once. The rearrangement joins TRBV6-1 to TRBJ1-5; D uncertain. Trimming took off 1 base at V and 0 bases at J, with 10 bases between the two ends. The CDR3 runs 16 residues. CDR1 is MNHNS, CDR2 SASEGT, per germline. The CDR3 nucleotides read TGTGCCAGCAGTGAAGGTTGGCGGGATAGCAATCAGCCCCAGCATTTT. The encoded protein is CASSEGWRDSNQPQHF.

The rearrangement links TRBV6-5 to TRBJ1-5; the D gene is possibly TRBD1 (5 bases). This CDR3 has 14 residues. The V end lost 6 bases, the J end lost 1 base, and 10 bases lay between the germline ends. The germline V gene has CDR1 MNHEY and CDR2 SVGAGI. The CDR3 DNA sequence: TGTGCCAGCAGGGGCAGGGAAAGCAATCAGCCCCAGCATTTT. The encoded protein is CASRGRESNQPQHF.

The chain has TRBV3-1 (or the pseudogene TRBV3-2) and TRBJ2-7; D remains ambiguous. CDR3 length: 14 residues. V lost 1 base to trimming and J lost 0 bases, with 7 bases between them. The V gene's germline CDR1 is LGHDT and CDR2 YNNKEL (reference sequence). CDR3 region: CASSQVAGSYEQYF. The CDR3 nucleotides are TGTGCCAGCAGCCAAGTGGCAGGCTCCTACGAGCAGTACTTC.

The chain recombines TRBV9 with TRBJ2-1, with 7 bases identical to TRBD2. From germline, CDR1 is SGDLS and CDR2 YYNGEE. Trimming removed 0 bases from V and 8 bases from J; junction bases left unmatched: 11. The CDR3 has 16 residues. In DNA, the CDR3 is TGTGCCAGCAGCGTAGTATGGCAGGCGGGGGTGCATGAGCAGTTCTTC. This encodes CASSVVWQAGVHEQFF.

This rearrangement joins TRBV28 to TRBJ1-3; D gene ambiguous. The CDR3 runs 11 residues. V lost 7 bases and J lost 8, with 9 bases in between. Per the germline V gene, CDR1 is MDHEN and CDR2 is SYDVKM. The CDR3 loop is CASTATDTIYF. The DNA for the CDR3 is TGTGCCAGCACTGCCACAGACACCATATATTTT.

The V gene is TRBV12-3 or TRBV12-4, the J gene TRBJ2-7; D might be TRBD1 (6 bases). Trimming pared 6 bases from V and 6 bases from J, leaving 15 bases between. The CDR3 runs to 13 residues. The CDR3 DNA reads TGTGCCAGCAGCAGTTTGGGGGCTATCGAGCAGTACTTC. Residues: CASSSLGAIEQYF.

The genes are TRBV2 and TRBJ1-1; D may be TRBD1 (5 bases). The V end was cut by 7 bases, the J end by 0 bases, with 12 bases between. The CDR3 consists of 14 residues. Germline CDR1 SNHLY, CDR2 FYNNEI. CDR3 DNA: TGTGCCAGCAAGGCGGGGCAGATGAACACTGAAGCTTTCTTT. This gives the protein CASKAGQMNTEAFF.

V gene TRBV15 combines with J gene TRBJ2-3, with 14 bases lining up with TRBD2. With 5 bases clipped from V and 3 bases from J, the junction kept 4 bases outside the gene matches. The germline CDR1 and CDR2 sequences are LNHNV and YYDKDF (reference sequence). CDR3 length: 16 residues. In DNA, the CDR3 is TGTGCCACCAGCTTTAGACTAGCGGGGGGGACAGATACGCAGTATTTT. It yields the protein CATSFRLAGGTDTQYF.

A single count supports this clone. This chain links TRBV20-1 with TRBJ1-1; possibly TRBD1 for D (5 bases). Germline V gives CDR1 DFQATT, CDR2 SNEGSKA (reference sequence). The CDR3 covers 17 residues. Between the trimmed V and J ends, which lost 3 bases and 1 base, there was a span of 21 bases. CDR3 coding DNA: TGCAGTGCTAGTTACGATCCTCAGGGCCTCGCGAACACTGAAGCTTTCTTT. Its translation: CSASYDPQGLANTEAFF.

The chain recombines TRBV14 with TRBJ2-3; 8 bases agree with TRBD2. V trimming: 1 base; J trimming: 4 bases; junction bases outside the gene matches: 10. The CDR3 runs 17 residues. CDR1 and CDR2 (germline): SGHDN, FVKESK. The chain's CDR3 is CASSQGATGGRADTQYF. The CDR3 nucleotides read TGTGCCAGCAGCCAAGGTGCAACGGGGGGGCGGGCAGATACGCAGTATTTT.

This clone was counted between two and nine times. V gene TRBV20-1 combines with J gene TRBJ1-5, with D tentatively TRBD1 (5 bases). The germline V gene encodes CDR1 DFQATT and CDR2 SNEGSKA (reference sequence). V was clipped by 3 bases and J by 7 bases, with 13 bases between them. CDR3 size: 13 residues. This CDR3 is CSASSGRVQPQHF. CDR3 coding DNA: TGCAGTGCTAGTTCAGGGAGGGTCCAGCCCCAGCATTTT.

This sequence joins TRBV11-2 and TRBJ2-3, with D perhaps TRBD1 (5 bases). The CDR3 runs to 15 residues. V lost 0 bases and J 3 bases, leaving 10 bases between the germline ends. The germline V gene has CDR1 SGHAT and CDR2 FQNNGV. CDR3 sequence: CASSLEIGATDTQYF. For the CDR3, the DNA is TGTGCCAGCAGCTTAGAGATTGGGGCTACAGATACGCAGTATTTT. Together with reference TRBV11-2 and TRBJ2-3, the CDR3 gives the full variable domain: EAGVAQSPRYKIIEKRQSVAFWCNPISGHATLYWYQQILGQGPKLLIQFQNNGVVDDSQLPKDRFSAERLKGVDSTLKIQPAKLEDSAVYLCASSLEIGATDTQYFGPGTRLTVL.

The CDR3 sequence is CASSSAGELFF. In DNA, the CDR3 is TGTGCCAGCAGTTCAGCGGGGGAGCTGTTTTTT. The chain joins TRBV27 to TRBJ2-2, with unresolved D. The CDR3 consists of 11 residues. V was shortened by 4 bases and J by 8 bases, with 5 bases between the two germline ends. Germline assignment: CDR1 MNHEY and CDR2 SMNVEV (reference sequence).

Only a few counts were recorded for this clone. The chain employs TRBV4-1 and TRBJ1-4; unclear D gene. The V and J ends lost 3 bases and 8 bases respectively, with 13 bases between them. This CDR3 contains 14 residues. Germline V gives CDR1 MGHRA, CDR2 YSYEKL. The CDR3: CASSQVTPGEKLFF. The DNA for the CDR3 is TGCGCCAGCAGCCAGGTGACTCCGGGGGAAAAACTGTTTTTT.

The gene calls are TRBV24-1 and TRBJ2-6; TRBD2 is a possible D gene (7 bases). Deletions cut 3 bases from V and 0 bases from J, with 14 bases between. There are 18 residues in the CDR3. Germline values: CDR1 KGHDR, CDR2 SFDVKD. CDR3 in DNA: TGTGCCACCAGTGATCGACCGGGGGGACACTCTGGGGCCAACGTCCTGACTTTC. Its protein is CATSDRPGGHSGANVLTF.

This clone was observed once. The rearrangement uses TRBV7-2 and TRBJ2-7; no clear D gene. Trimming cost V 5 bases and J 3 bases, with 8 bases left between them. Germline CDR1 is SGHTA and CDR2 is FQGNSA. This CDR3 has 12 amino acids. The CDR3 is CASSPSGYEQYF. Written as DNA, the CDR3 is TGTGCCAGCAGCCCCTCCGGCTACGAGCAGTACTTC.

J is TRBJ2-1 and V is TRBV6-5; D might be TRBD1 (6 bases). Germline V lookup: CDR1 MNHEY, CDR2 SVGAGI. Trimming removed 2 bases from V and 9 bases from J, with 17 bases in between. The CDR3 has 15 amino acids. CDR3 DNA sequence: TGTGCCAGCAGTTACGCAAAGACAGGTCTTGGTGAGCAGTTCTTC. This translates into CASSYAKTGLGEQFF.

This clone came up a few times. This rearrangement joins TRBV5-1 to TRBJ2-1; the D is unclear. V lost 0 bases, J lost 3 bases, and 13 bases lay in between. Germline V gene sequence: CDR1 SGHRS, CDR2 YFSETQ. This CDR3 is 16 amino acids long. CDR3 nucleotides: TGCGCCAGCAGCTTGGTCCGTGTTATGTTCTACAATGAGCAGTTCTTC. Translating it yields CASSLVRVMFYNEQFF.

The rearrangement uses TRBV3-1 (or the pseudogene TRBV3-2) and TRBJ1-1, with D possibly being TRBD1 (6 bases). CDR1 LGHDT and CDR2 YNNKEL come from the germline V gene (reference sequence). V was pared by 1 base and J by 8 bases, with 14 bases between. The CDR3 sequence is 14 residues long. CDR3 DNA sequence: TGTGCCAGCAGCCAAGTCGAGACCGGGACAGAAGCTTTCTTT. This encodes CASSQVETGTEAFF.

V is TRBV30 and J is TRBJ2-7, with 8 bases identical to TRBD2. Germline assignment: CDR1 GTSNPN and CDR2 SVGIG (reference sequence). Germline trimming cut 0 bases from V and 3 bases from J; bases unmatched to any gene: 4. CDR3 length equals 14 residues. The CDR3 DNA sequence: TGTGCCTGGAGTGTAGGTGCGGGGGGCTACGAGCAGTACTTC. It encodes CAWSVGAGGYEQYF.

This chain joins TRBV11-3 and TRBJ2-1; TRBD1 is a possible D gene (6 bases). Per the germline V gene, CDR1 is SGHNT and CDR2 is YENEEA. The V gene lost 5 bases and the J gene lost 6 bases, with 17 bases spanning the gap. The CDR3 has 15 residues. The chain's CDR3 is CASSPAPNRVNEQFF. The CDR3 DNA sequence: TGTGCCAGCAGCCCAGCCCCCAACAGGGTCAATGAGCAGTTCTTC.